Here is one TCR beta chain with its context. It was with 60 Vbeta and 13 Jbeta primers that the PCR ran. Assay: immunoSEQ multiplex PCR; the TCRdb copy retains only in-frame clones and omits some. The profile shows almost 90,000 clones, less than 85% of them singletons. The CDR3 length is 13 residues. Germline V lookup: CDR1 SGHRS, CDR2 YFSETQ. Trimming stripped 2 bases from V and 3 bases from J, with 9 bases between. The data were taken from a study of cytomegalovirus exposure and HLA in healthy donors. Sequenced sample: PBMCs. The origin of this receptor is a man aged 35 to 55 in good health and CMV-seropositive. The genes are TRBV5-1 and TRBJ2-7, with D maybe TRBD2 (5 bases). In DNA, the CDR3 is TGCGCCAGCAGCTTCGGGGTCTACTACGAGCAGTACTTC. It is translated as CASSFGVYYEQYF.